This TCR beta chain originates from a study of blood T cell repertoires in COVID-19. Only in-frame clones appear in the TCRdb table, and some are missing; sequencing was by immunoSEQ multiplex PCR. The profile shows under 300,000 clones, about 88% of them singletons. Recruitment covered 20 to 25 US areas and drew participants whose ages spanned roughly 18 to 89 years. The TCR sequence derives from a woman in her forties or fifties who had been exposed to COVID-19. What was sequenced was PBMCs or T cells enriched from blood (not recorded which).

CDR3 sequence (DNA): TGTGCCAGCAGTCCCCTTAACAGGGAATGGCAGCCCCAGCATTTT. Translating it yields CASSPLNREWQPQHF. The V gene is TRBV6-2 or TRBV6-3, the J gene TRBJ1-5; D perhaps matches TRBD1 (6 bases). This CDR3 is 15 amino acids long. Between the trimmed V and J ends, which lost 5 bases and 7 bases, there was a span of 18 bases. From germline, CDR1 is MNHEY and CDR2 SVGEGT.